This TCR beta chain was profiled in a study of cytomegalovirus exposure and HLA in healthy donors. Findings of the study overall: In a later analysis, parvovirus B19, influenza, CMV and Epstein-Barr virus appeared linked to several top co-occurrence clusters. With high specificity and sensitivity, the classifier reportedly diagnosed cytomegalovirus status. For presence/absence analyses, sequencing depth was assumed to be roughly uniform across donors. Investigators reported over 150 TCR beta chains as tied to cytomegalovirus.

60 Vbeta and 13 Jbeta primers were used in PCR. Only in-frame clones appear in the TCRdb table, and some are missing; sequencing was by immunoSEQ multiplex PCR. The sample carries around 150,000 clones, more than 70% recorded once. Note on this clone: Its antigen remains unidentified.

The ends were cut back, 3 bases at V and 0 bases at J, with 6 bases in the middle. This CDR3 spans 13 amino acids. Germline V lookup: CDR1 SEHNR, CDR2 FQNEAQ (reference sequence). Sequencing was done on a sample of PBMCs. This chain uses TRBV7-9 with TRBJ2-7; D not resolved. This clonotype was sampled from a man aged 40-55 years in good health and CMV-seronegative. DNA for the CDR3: TGTGCCAGCAGCTTTGAGTACTCCTACGAGCAGTACTTC. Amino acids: CASSFEYSYEQYF.